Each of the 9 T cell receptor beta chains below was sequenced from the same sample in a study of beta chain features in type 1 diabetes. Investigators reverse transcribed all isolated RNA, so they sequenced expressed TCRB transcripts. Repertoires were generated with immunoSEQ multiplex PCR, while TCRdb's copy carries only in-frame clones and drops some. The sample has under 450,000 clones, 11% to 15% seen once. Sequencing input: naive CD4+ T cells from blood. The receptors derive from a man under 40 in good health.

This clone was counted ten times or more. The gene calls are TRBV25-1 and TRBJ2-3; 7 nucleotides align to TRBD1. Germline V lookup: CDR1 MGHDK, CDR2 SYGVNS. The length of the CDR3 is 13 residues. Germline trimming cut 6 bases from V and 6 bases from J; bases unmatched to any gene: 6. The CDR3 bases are TGTGCCAGCAGCCTACAGGGGAAGGATACGCAGTATTTT. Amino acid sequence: CASSLQGKDTQYF.

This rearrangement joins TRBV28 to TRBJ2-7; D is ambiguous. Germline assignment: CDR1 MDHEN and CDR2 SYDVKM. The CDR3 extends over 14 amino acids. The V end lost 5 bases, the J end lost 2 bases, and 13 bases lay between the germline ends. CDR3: CASSPLTETYEQYV. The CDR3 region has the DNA TGTGCCAGCAGTCCATTGACGGAGACCTACGAGCAGTACGTC.

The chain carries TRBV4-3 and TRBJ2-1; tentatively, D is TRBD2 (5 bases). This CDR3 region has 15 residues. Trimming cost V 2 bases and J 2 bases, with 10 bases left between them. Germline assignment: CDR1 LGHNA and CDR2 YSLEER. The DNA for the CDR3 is TGCGCCAGCAGCCAAATAGCGAATACCTACAATGAGCAGTTCTTC. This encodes CASSQIANTYNEQFF.

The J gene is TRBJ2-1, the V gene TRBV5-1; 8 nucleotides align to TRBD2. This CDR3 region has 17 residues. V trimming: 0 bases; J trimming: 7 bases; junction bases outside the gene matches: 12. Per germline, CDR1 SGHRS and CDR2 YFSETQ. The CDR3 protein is CASSLDPRGGLLNEQFF. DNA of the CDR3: TGCGCCAGCAGCTTGGACCCACGGGGGGGCCTACTGAATGAGCAGTTCTTC.

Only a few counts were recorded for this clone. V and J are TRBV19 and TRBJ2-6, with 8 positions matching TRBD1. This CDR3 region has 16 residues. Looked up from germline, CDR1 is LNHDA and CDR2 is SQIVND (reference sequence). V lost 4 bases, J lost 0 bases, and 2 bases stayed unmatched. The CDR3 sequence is CASSSQGASGANVLTF. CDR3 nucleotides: TGTGCCAGTAGTAGCCAGGGGGCCTCTGGGGCCAACGTCCTGACTTTC.

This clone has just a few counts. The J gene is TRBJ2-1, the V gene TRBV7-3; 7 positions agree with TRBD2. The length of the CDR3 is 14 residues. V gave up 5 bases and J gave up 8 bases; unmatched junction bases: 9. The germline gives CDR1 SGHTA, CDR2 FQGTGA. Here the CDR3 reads CASSPFREVDEQFF. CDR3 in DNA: TGTGCCAGCAGCCCATTCCGGGAGGTTGATGAGCAGTTCTTC.

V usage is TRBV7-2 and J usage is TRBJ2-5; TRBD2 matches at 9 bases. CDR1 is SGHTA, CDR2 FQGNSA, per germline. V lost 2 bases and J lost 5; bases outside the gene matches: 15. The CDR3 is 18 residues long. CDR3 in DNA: TGTGCCAGCAGCTTATCGCTAGCGGGATCCGGATTAGGCGAGACCCAGTACTTC. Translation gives CASSLSLAGSGLGETQYF.

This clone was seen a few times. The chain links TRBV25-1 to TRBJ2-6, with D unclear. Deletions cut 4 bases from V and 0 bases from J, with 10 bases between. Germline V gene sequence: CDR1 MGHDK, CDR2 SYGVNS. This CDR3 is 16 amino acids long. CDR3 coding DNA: TGTGCCAGCAGTGCCCGGGTTGGCTCTGGGGCCAACGTCCTGACTTTC. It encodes CASSARVGSGANVLTF.

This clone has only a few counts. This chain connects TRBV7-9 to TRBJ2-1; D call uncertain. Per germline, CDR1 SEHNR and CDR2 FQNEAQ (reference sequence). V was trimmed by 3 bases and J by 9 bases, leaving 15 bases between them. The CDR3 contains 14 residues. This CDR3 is CASSFRSNPGEQFF. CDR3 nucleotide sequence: TGTGCCAGCAGCTTCCGGTCCAACCCCGGTGAGCAGTTCTTC. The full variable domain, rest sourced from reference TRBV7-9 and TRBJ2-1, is DTGVSQNPRHKITKRGQNVTFRCDPISEHNRLYWYRQTLGQGPEFLTYFQNEAQLEKSRLLSDRFSAERPKGSFSTLEIQRTEQGDSAMYLCASSFRSNPGEQFFGPGTRLTVL.